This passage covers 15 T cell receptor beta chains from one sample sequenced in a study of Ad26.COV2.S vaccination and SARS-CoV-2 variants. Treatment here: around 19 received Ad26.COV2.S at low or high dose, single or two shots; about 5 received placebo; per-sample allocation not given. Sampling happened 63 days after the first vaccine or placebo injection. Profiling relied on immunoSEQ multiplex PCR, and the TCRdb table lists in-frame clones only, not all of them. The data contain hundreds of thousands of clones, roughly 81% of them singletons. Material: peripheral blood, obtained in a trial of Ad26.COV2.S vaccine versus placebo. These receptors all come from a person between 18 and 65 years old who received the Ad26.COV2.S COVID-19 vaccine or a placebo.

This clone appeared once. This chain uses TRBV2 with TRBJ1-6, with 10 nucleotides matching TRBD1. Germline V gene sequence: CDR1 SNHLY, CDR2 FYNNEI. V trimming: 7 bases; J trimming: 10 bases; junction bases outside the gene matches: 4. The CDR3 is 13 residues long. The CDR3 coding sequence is TGTGCCAGCAAGGACAGGGGGGGCTCACCCCTCCACTTT. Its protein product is CASKDRGGSPLHF.

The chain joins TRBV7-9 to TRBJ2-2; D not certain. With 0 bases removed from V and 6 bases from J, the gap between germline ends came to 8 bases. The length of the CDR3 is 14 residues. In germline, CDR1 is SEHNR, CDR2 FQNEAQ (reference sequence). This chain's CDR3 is CASSLARSPGELFF. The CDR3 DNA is TGTGCCAGCAGCTTAGCGAGATCTCCCGGGGAGCTGTTTTTT.

CDR3 coding DNA: TGTGCCAGCAGCTTGCAGGGGTGGGAGCAGTACTTC. Amino acids: CASSLQGWEQYF. This chain connects TRBV5-4 to TRBJ2-7; maybe TRBD1 (6 bases). The CDR3 covers 12 residues. V lost 1 base, J lost 7 bases, and 9 bases lay in between. The V gene's germline CDR1 is SGHNT and CDR2 YYREEE (reference sequence). Full variable domain (missing parts from reference TRBV5-4 and TRBJ2-7): ETGVTQSPTHLIKTRGQQVTLRCSSQSGHNTVSWYQQALGQGPQFIFQYYREEENGRGNFPPRFSGLQFPNYSSELNVNALELDDSALYLCASSLQGWEQYFGPGTRLTVT.

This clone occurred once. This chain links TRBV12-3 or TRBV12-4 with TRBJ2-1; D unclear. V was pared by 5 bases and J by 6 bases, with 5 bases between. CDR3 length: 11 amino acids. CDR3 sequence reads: CASSRSNEQFF. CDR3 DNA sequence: TGTGCCAGCAGTCGATCCAATGAGCAGTTCTTC.

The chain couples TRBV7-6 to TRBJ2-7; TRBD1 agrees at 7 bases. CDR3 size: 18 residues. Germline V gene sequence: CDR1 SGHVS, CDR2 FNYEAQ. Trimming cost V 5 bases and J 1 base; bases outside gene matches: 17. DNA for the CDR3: TGTGCCAGCAGCCATTTACTCGAGACCGGGACAGAGTCCTACGAGCAGTACTTC. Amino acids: CASSHLLETGTESYEQYF.

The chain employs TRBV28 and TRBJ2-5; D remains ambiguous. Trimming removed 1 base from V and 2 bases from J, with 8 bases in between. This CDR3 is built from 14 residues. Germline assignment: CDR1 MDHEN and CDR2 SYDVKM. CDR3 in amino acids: CASSLLGRQETQYF. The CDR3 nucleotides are TGTGCCAGCAGTTTATTGGGCAGACAAGAGACCCAGTACTTC.

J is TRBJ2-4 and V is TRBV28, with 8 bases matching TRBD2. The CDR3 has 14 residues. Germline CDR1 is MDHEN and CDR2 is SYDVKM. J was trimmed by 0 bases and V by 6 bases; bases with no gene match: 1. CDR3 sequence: CASSLAGAKNIQYF. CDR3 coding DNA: TGTGCCAGCAGCCTAGCGGGAGCCAAAAACATTCAGTACTTC.

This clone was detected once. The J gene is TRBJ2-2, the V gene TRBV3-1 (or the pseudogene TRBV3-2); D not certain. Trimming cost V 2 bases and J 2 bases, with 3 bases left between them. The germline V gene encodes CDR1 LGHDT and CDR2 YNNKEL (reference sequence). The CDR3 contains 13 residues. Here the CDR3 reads CASSQFNTGELFF. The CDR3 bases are TGTGCCAGCAGCCAATTTAACACCGGGGAGCTGTTTTTT.

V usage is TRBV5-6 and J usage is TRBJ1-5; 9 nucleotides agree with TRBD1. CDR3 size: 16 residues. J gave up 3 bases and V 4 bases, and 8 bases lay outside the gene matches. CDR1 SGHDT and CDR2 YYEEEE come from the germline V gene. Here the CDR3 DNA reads TGTGCCAGCAGCCCCGGGACAGGGAGCCTCAATCAGCCCCAGCATTTT. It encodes CASSPGTGSLNQPQHF. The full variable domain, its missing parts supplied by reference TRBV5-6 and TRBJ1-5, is DAGVTQSPTHLIKTRGQQVTLRCSPKSGHDTVSWYQQALGQGPQFIFQYYEEEERQRGNFPDRFSGHQFPNYSSELNVNALLLGDSALYLCASSPGTGSLNQPQHFGDGTRLSIL.

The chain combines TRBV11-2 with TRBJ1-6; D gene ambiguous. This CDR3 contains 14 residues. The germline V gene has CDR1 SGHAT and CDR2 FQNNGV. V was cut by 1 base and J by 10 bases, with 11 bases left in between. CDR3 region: CASSLGIAESPLHF. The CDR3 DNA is TGTGCCAGCAGCTTAGGGATCGCAGAGTCACCCCTCCACTTT.

The CDR3 reads CASSQRAGGETQYF. CDR3 sequence (DNA): TGCGCCAGCAGCCAGCGAGCAGGCGGCGAGACCCAGTACTTC. This sequence joins TRBV4-3 and TRBJ2-5; D call uncertain. Germline CDR1 is LGHNA and CDR2 is YSLEER. The CDR3 sequence is 14 residues long. V shed 3 bases and J shed 5 bases, with 13 bases lying between them.

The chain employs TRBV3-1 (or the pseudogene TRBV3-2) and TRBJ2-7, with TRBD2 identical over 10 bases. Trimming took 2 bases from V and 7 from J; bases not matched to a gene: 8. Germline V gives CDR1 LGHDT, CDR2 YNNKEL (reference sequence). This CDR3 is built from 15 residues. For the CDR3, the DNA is TGTGCCAGCAGCCAACCCGGGACTAGCGTGCGGGAGCAGTACTTC. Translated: CASSQPGTSVREQYF.

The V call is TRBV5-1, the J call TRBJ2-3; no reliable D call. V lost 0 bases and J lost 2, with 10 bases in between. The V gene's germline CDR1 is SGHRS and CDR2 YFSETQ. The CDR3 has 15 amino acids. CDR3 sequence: CASSLVPETTDTQYF. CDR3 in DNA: TGCGCCAGCAGCTTGGTGCCGGAAACCACAGATACGCAGTATTTT.

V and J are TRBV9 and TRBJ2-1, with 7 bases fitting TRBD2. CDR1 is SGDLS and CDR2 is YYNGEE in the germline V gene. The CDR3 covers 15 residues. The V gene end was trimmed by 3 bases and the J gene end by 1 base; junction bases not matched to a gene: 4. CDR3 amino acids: CASSARGGSYNEQFF. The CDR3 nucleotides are TGTGCCAGCAGCGCCCGCGGGGGATCCTACAATGAGCAGTTCTTC.

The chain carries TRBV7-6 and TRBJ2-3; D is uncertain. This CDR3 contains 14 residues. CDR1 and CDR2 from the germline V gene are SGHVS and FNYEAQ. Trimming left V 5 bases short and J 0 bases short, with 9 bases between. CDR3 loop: CASSPPGSTDTQYF. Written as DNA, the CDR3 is TGTGCCAGCAGCCCACCGGGCAGCACAGATACGCAGTATTTT.